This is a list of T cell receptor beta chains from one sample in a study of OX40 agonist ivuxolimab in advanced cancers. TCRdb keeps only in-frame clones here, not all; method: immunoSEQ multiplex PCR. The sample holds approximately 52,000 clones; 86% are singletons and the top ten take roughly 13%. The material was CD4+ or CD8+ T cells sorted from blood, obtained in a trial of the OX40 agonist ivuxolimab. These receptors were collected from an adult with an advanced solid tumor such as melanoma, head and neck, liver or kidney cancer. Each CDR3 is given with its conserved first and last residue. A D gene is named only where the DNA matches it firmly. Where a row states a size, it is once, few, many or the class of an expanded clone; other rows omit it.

TGCAGCGCCGGGTTCATGGCCGAAGCGACAACTAATGAAAAACTGTTTTTT | CSAGFMAEATTNEKLFF | TRBV29-1 | . | 17 | . | TRBJ1-4
TGCGCCAGCAGCCCCCCGGGGGGGGAGCAGTACTTC | CASSPPGGEQYF | TRBV4-1 | . | 12 | TRBD2 | TRBJ2-7
TGTGCCAGCAGTTTAGGGGCCAGGGGTGTGGGGGAGCAGTACTTC | CASSLGARGVGEQYF | TRBV27 | . | 15 | . | TRBJ2-7
TGTGCCAGCAGCTCGAATGGACTTATGAACACTGAAGCTTTCTTT | CASSSNGLMNTEAFF | TRBV7-9 | once | 15 | . | TRBJ1-1
TGTGCCAGCAACCAACGACTAGTGGGGTACTACGAGCAGTACTTC | CASNQRLVGYYEQYF | TRBV2 | . | 15 | . | TRBJ2-7
TGTGCCAGCAGCCCGACAGGGGGAGGAACCGGGGAGCTGTTTTTT | CASSPTGGGTGELFF | TRBV13 | . | 15 | TRBD1 | TRBJ2-2
TGTGCCAGCAGTTACTCGGCGAGGGAAGGGGATGGCTACACCTTC | CASSYSAREGDGYTF | TRBV6-6 | . | 15 | . | TRBJ1-2
TGTGCTAGCAGCTTTCCCTGCCCCTACACCAGAACCCTACAAGAGACCCAGTACTTC | CASSFPCPYTRTLQETQYF | TRBV7-7 | . | 19 | . | TRBJ2-5
TGTGCCAGCAGCGTACCTCGGACAGGCCATATCACCTTC | CASSVPRTGHITF | TRBV9 | . | 13 | TRBD1 | TRBJ1-2
TGTGCCAGCAGCTTGGCGATAGGGGGCTACACTGAAGCTTTCTTT | CASSLAIGGYTEAFF | TRBV5-6 | . | 15 | TRBD1 | TRBJ1-1
TGTGCCAGCAGCTTAGAGGGCAGTTTCTCCTACGAGCAGTACTTC | CASSLEGSFSYEQYF | TRBV5-6 | . | 15 | . | TRBJ2-7
TGTGCCAGCAGCGAGGGACAGGGGAAGAGGTCTGGAAACACCATATATTTT | CASSEGQGKRSGNTIYF | TRBV9 | . | 17 | TRBD1 | TRBJ1-3
TGTGCCAGCAGTTTATGGGGCTATAATTCACCCCTCCACTTT | CASSLWGYNSPLHF | TRBV7-3 | . | 14 | . | TRBJ1-6
TGTGCCAGCTCACCGGAATGGGGTTTCTCGGATGGCTACACCTTC | CASSPEWGFSDGYTF | TRBV18 | . | 15 | . | TRBJ1-2
TGCGCCAGCAGCCTGGGGTACCAAGAGACCCAGTACTTC | CASSLGYQETQYF | TRBV4-1 | . | 13 | . | TRBJ2-5
TGTGCCAGCAGCTCCCTGGGACAGGGAAGGATTACTAATGAAAAACTGTTTTTT | CASSSLGQGRITNEKLFF | TRBV13 | . | 18 | TRBD1 | TRBJ1-4
TGTGCCAGCAGCTTGGGATCAGTTTTTTCCGCTAACTATGGCTACACCTTC | CASSLGSVFSANYGYTF | TRBV5-6 | . | 17 | . | TRBJ1-2
TGTGCCAGCAGCCAATGGGCCCGAATTCGGATAGATACGCAGTATTTT | CASSQWARIRIDTQYF | TRBV14 | . | 16 | . | TRBJ2-3
TGTGCCAGCAGCGGGACAGGGGAGGAACTGTGGGAAAAACTGTTTTTT | CASSGTGEELWEKLFF | TRBV5-8 | . | 16 | TRBD1 | TRBJ1-4
TGTGCCAGCAGCCCTCGGGACAGCCGTGGAAACACCATATATTTT | CASSPRDSRGNTIYF | TRBV9 | . | 15 | TRBD1 | TRBJ1-3
TGTGCCAGCATCGATGGGGACAGGGAGACCCAGTACTTC | CASIDGDRETQYF | TRBV7-9 | . | 13 | TRBD1 | TRBJ2-5
TGTGCCAGCAGCCAAGAAGGGGGGTCCATCTCGAGCAAAAACATTCAGTACTTC | CASSQEGGSISSKNIQYF | TRBV4-2 | . | 18 | . | TRBJ2-4
TGTGCCACCGAACTAGCGTCGGGGCATGAGCAGTTCTTC | CATELASGHEQFF | TRBV6-6 | few | 13 | TRBD2 | TRBJ2-1
TGTGCCAGCAGCTTAGGGTCAGGGACGGCAGATACGCAGTATTTT | CASSLGSGTADTQYF | TRBV5-4 | . | 15 | . | TRBJ2-3
TGTGCCAGCTCCAGACAGGACTACAATGAGCAGTTCTTC | CASSRQDYNEQFF | TRBV7-6 | . | 13 | . | TRBJ2-1
TGTGCCAGTAGTATAGGCAAGGGTGACAGGGGAGGAAACACCATATATTTT | CASSIGKGDRGGNTIYF | TRBV19 | . | 17 | TRBD1 | TRBJ1-3
TGTGCCAGCAGATGGGACAGGACGACCTACGAGCAGTACTTC | CASRWDRTTYEQYF | TRBV6-1 | . | 14 | TRBD1 | TRBJ2-7
TGTGCCAGCTCACCCTCCCGGGGAGTAGAAACAGATACGCAGTATTTT | CASSPSRGVETDTQYF | TRBV18 | . | 16 | . | TRBJ2-3
TGTGCCAGCAGGAGGACAGGGGTCTATGGAAACACCATATATTTT | CASRRTGVYGNTIYF | TRBV6-1 | . | 15 | TRBD1 | TRBJ1-3
TGTGCCAGCAGCCTACTCCAGGGGCACACTGAAGCTTTCTTT | CASSLLQGHTEAFF | TRBV6-5 | . | 14 | . | TRBJ1-1
TGTGCTAGTGGTTTAACGGGCTACGAGCAGTACTTC | CASGLTGYEQYF | TRBV12-5 | . | 12 | . | TRBJ2-7
TGTGCCAGCAGTCCACAGGGTTTTAACTATGGCTACACCTTC | CASSPQGFNYGYTF | TRBV27 | . | 14 | . | TRBJ1-2
TGTGCCAGCAGTTCTCAAGGGACAGGGATGAACACTGAAGCTTTCTTT | CASSSQGTGMNTEAFF | TRBV6-5 | . | 16 | TRBD1 | TRBJ1-1
TGTGCCAGCTCCCTTGGCCCCGGGCAGCCCCAGCATTTT | CASSLGPGQPQHF | TRBV19 | once | 13 | . | TRBJ1-5
TGTGCCAGTAGTCAAAACCCCACCCGAGACAGGGGGCCCTACAATGAGCAGTTCTTC | CASSQNPTRDRGPYNEQFF | TRBV19 | . | 19 | TRBD1 | TRBJ2-1
TGTGCCAGCAGTCAAAACACGGACAGGTTCTACTTATACGAGCAGTACTTC | CASSQNTDRFYLYEQYF | TRBV27 | . | 17 | TRBD1 | TRBJ2-7
TGCGCCAGCAGCCAAGATCTGGGGCGGAATGAGCAGTTCTTC | CASSQDLGRNEQFF | TRBV4-3 | . | 14 | . | TRBJ2-1
TGTGCCAGCACCCGGGGTGGGGGGGCTGGGAATGAGCAGTTCTTC | CASTRGGGAGNEQFF | TRBV9 | . | 15 | . | TRBJ2-1
TGTGCCAGCAGTTTACGGGTCCCGTCCTACACCGGGGAGCTGTTTTTT | CASSLRVPSYTGELFF | TRBV27 | . | 16 | . | TRBJ2-2
TGCGCCAGCAGCCAAGAGGCGACAGATAATCTCTCTGGGGCCAACGTCCTGACTTTC | CASSQEATDNLSGANVLTF | TRBV4-3 | once | 19 | . | TRBJ2-6